The T cell receptor beta chain under discussion was sequenced for a study of immune evolution from preneoplasia to lung adenocarcinoma (dated by TCRdb to the early 2020s). Looking at the study overall: HLA loss of heterozygosity was seen in roughly 7%, 15% and 33% of AIS, MIA and ADC lesions, and in no AAH lesions. The study used immune gene expression, TCR sequencing and multiplex immunofluorescence to profile the immune contexture of lung adenocarcinoma precursors and invasive adenocarcinoma. Resected precursor lesions (AAH, AIS, MIA) and invasive adenocarcinomas were each compared against paired morphologically normal lung tissue. The sample size depended on which specimens were available, not on a prior power calculation. The immune data were combined with whole exome sequencing and methylation data from the same cohort of nodules. In total, the cohort included some 50 patients with pulmonary nodules, all of whom underwent surgical resection. A total of fewer than 60 patients contributed TCR sequencing data. According to the study, over a hundred samples went through TCR sequencing. POLYSOLVER was used to infer class I HLA alleles from exome data, and LOHHLA was used to detect allele-specific HLA loss. The research as a whole found: Clonality was highest in normal lung, while later-stage lesions appeared to have lower clonality but higher T cell density and diversity. Because all patients were from Japan and China, applicability to Western populations was uncertain. The findings reflected association rather than direct causation, and larger cohorts with long-term follow-up and longitudinal biopsies were considered necessary. KRAS-mutant nodules showed the highest T cell clonality compared with EGFR-mutant or double wild-type lesions. Top T cell clone frequencies were highest in normal lung and appeared to decrease progressively from AAH through AIS, MIA and invasive adenocarcinoma.

Between the mid-2010s and the late 2010s, the patients underwent resection in either Japan or China. Two lung cancer pathologists independently reviewed H&E slides to confirm the histologic diagnosis of every case. Premalignant or tumor cells were enriched for nucleic acid extraction by macro-dissection performed after pathologic assessment. The AllPrep DNA/RNA FFPE Kit was used to isolate DNA from FFPE tissue. Using the immunoSEQ hsTCRbeta Kit, TCR beta CDR3 regions were sequenced from DNA. The study's processing was this. The ImmunoSEQ Analyzer was used to analyse the TCR sequencing data. T cell clonality was defined as 1 minus Pielou's evenness, as computed on productive rearrangements. T cell diversity was measured with the inverse Simpson index on productive templates. T cell density was expressed as TCR beta template counts normalized to usable DNA, with usable DNA estimated by amplifying and sequencing housekeeping genes. Two-sided Kruskal-Wallis tests were used to compare TCR metrics across histologic stages. In its TCRdb copy, this immuneACCESS table keeps in-frame sequences only and misses some clones. Where compared with another copy, unresolved V genes explain less than half of these, and the others have no known cause. That table is the source of V, J and clone size, and D and trimming were worked out from the DNA. The sample profile shows 7,000 to 9,500 clones; roughly 83% of them were found once. The top ten constitute approximately 2.8% of the sample.

The table lists this clone with a count of one. There is no known antigen for this receptor. Within one base of it there is no much larger clone, and no base qualities were kept. Cut back by 0 bases and 6 bases, the V and J ends lie 5 bases apart. Spanning cysteine to phenylalanine, the CDR3 consists of 12 amino acids. The entry retains the CDR3 DNA only, 36 bases that are in frame from base 1. The germline V gene specifies ENHRY as CDR1 and SYGVKD as CDR2. The rearrangement combines TRBV10-3 with TRBJ1-2, with no reliable assignment of the D segment. Specimen: FFPE invasive lung adenocarcinoma tissue. The cell subset or site label, as the study defines it: frankly invasive lung adenocarcinoma (ADC). The TCR sequence derives from a person in their 40s with lung adenocarcinoma. The DNA reads as follows: TGTGCCATCAGTGAGTCTGAGAATGGCTACACCTTC. Its amino acids are CAISESENGYTF.